This T cell receptor beta chain stems from a study of blood T cell repertoires in COVID-19. The repertoire was sequenced with immunoSEQ multiplex PCR; TCRdb's copy has only in-frame clones and lacks some. The sample lists about 160,000 clones, around 89% occurring once. The TCR comes from a man younger than 35 with COVID-19, enrolled during active disease. The material sequenced was peripheral blood.

DNA of the CDR3: TGTGCCAGCAGTATACAGGGCCAAGAGACCCAGTACTTC. Translating it yields CASSIQGQETQYF. V is TRBV28 and J is TRBJ2-5; D is perhaps TRBD1 (6 bases). The germline CDR1 and CDR2 sequences are MDHEN and SYDVKM. The V gene lost 5 bases and the J gene lost 1 base, with 8 bases spanning the gap. This CDR3 comprises 13 residues. The variable domain in full, completed from reference TRBV28 and TRBJ2-5, reads DVKVTQSSRYLVKRTGEKVFLECVQDMDHENMFWYRQDPGLGLRLIYFSYDVKMKEKGDIPEGYSVSREKKERFSLILESASTNQTSMYLCASSIQGQETQYFGPGTRLLVL.